The entry below describes one T cell receptor beta chain. Clones were read by immunoSEQ multiplex PCR, and TCRdb kept only the in-frame ones, dropping some. This table holds approximately 72,000 clones, 84% found once. This sample was included in a study of blood T cell repertoires in COVID-19. Study background: Samples taken during acute and convalescent COVID-19 were collected in the United States, Italy and Spain.

Sequencing used peripheral blood. The TCR was taken from a man over 45 with active COVID-19.

The CDR3 protein is CASSYDRDSGELFF. CDR3 bases: TGTGCCAGCAGCTACGACCGGGACAGTGGGGAGCTGTTTTTT. The V gene is TRBV5-4, the J gene TRBJ2-2; 7 positions match TRBD1. CDR1 is SGHNT and CDR2 is YYREEE in the germline V gene (reference sequence). This CDR3 is built from 14 residues. Trimming cost V 3 bases and J 8 bases; bases outside gene matches: 7. Filled out from reference TRBV5-4 and TRBJ2-2, the complete variable domain reads ETGVTQSPTHLIKTRGQQVTLRCSSQSGHNTVSWYQQALGQGPQFIFQYYREEENGRGNFPPRFSGLQFPNYSSELNVNALELDDSALYLCASSYDRDSGELFFGEGSRLTVL.